This TCR beta chain was identified during a study of beta chain features in type 1 diabetes. Study findings and constraints: Compared to healthy donors, patients appeared to have naive, central memory and Treg TCRB repertoires that were more alike. Patients with Type 1 diabetes showed moderately but significantly shorter TCRB CDR3s in all four CD4+ subsets.

Germline CDR1 is KGHSH and CDR2 is LQKENI. V gave up 1 base and J gave up 6 bases, with 16 bases separating them. The CDR3 length is 15 residues. Reverse transcribing all isolated RNA meant expressed TCRB transcripts were sequenced. The method was immunoSEQ multiplex PCR; TCRdb's version includes in-frame clones alone and lacks a portion of them. The sample has 600,000 or so clones, more than 12% seen once. Concerning this clone itself: The antigen is undetermined.

The source of this sequence is a man aged 18-30 years with type 1 diabetes. This chain uses TRBV18 with TRBJ2-7; D assignment may be TRBD1 or TRBD2 (5 bases each). The sample comprised naive CD4+ T cells from blood. In DNA, the CDR3 is TGTGCCAGCTCACCACGGGGCGGGTGGGCGGCCGAGCAGTACTTC. Translation: CASSPRGGWAAEQYF.